These 27 T cell receptor beta chains were sequenced from one sample in a study of monozygotic twins with cystic fibrosis. Libraries were prepared by immunoSEQ multiplex PCR; TCRdb keeps only in-frame clonotypes and omits some of them. The sample has 9,500 or so clones; 97% to 99% are singletons. Specimen: blood. These receptor sequences come from a girl aged 2-9 years with cystic fibrosis.

The V and J genes are TRBV19 and TRBJ2-1; 10 bases map to TRBD2. Germline V gene sequence: CDR1 LNHDA, CDR2 SQIVND (reference sequence). The CDR3 sequence is 16 residues long. With V trimmed by 7 bases and J by 4 bases, 10 bases remained unmatched. The CDR3 DNA is TGTGCCAGTAATCAAGCTAGCGGGGGATTGTACAATGAGCAGTTCTTC. Amino acids: CASNQASGGLYNEQFF. Combining the CDR3 with reference TRBV19 and TRBJ2-1 gives the whole variable domain DGGITQSPKYLFRKEGQNVTLSCEQNLNHDAMYWYRQDPGQGLRLIYYSQIVNDFQKGDIAEGYSVSREKKESFPLTVTSAQKNPTAFYLCASNQASGGLYNEQFFGPGTRLTVL.

The rearrangement uses TRBV27 and TRBJ1-2; 7 bases fit TRBD1. Germline CDR1 and CDR2: MNHEY and SMNVEV (reference sequence). The CDR3 sequence is 15 residues long. The V gene end was trimmed by 0 bases and the J gene end by 4 bases; junction bases not matched to a gene: 5. CDR3: CASSLSRDRPYGYTF. CDR3 in DNA: TGTGCCAGCAGTTTATCCCGGGACAGACCCTATGGCTACACCTTC.

The chain couples TRBV4-1 to TRBJ2-2; no firm D call. This CDR3 region has 16 residues. Germline lookup yields CDR1 MGHRA and CDR2 YSYEKL. V gave up 4 bases and J gave up 0 bases, with 12 bases separating them. The CDR3 reads CASSPQTPANTGELFF. The CDR3 DNA follows: TGCGCCAGCAGCCCGCAAACACCCGCGAACACCGGGGAGCTGTTTTTT.

The rearrangement links TRBV14 to TRBJ2-3; 11 nucleotides match TRBD2. The junction had 2 bases not matched to a gene; V was cut back by 4 bases and J by 2 bases. Germline CDR1 reads SGHDN; CDR2 reads FVKESK. The CDR3 sequence is 15 residues long. The CDR3 DNA reads TGTGCCAGCAGCCGACTAGCGGGGCACACAGATACGCAGTATTTT. Its protein is CASSRLAGHTDTQYF.

The DNA of the CDR3 is TGTGCCAGCAGTTACCTAGCGGGAGCAGCAGATACGCAGTATTTT. Its protein is CASSYLAGAADTQYF. V usage is TRBV2 and J usage is TRBJ2-3; 10 nucleotides align to TRBD2. This CDR3 comprises 15 residues. The V and J ends lost 5 bases and 4 bases, in that order; junction bases with no gene match: 6. CDR1 is SNHLY, CDR2 FYNNEI, per germline.

This rearrangement joins TRBV6-5 to TRBJ1-1, with no clear D. V lost 2 bases and J lost 4, with 8 bases in between. Germline loops: CDR1 MNHEY, CDR2 SVGAGI. CDR3 length equals 13 residues. In DNA form, the CDR3 reads TGTGCCAGCAGTTACGGGCGGAGCACTGAAGCTTTCTTT. Its translation is CASSYGRSTEAFF.

The gene calls are TRBV28 and TRBJ1-2; the D is unclear. The CDR3 is 15 amino acids. With 1 base removed from V and 4 bases from J, the gap between germline ends came to 13 bases. The V gene's germline CDR1 is MDHEN and CDR2 SYDVKM. The CDR3 bases are TGTGCCAGCAGTTTATCGGGAGGGTTGGGCTATGGCTACACCTTC. It codes for CASSLSGGLGYGYTF.

This sequence joins TRBV27 and TRBJ1-1, with D perhaps matching TRBD1 (5 bases). Germline CDR1 is MNHEY and CDR2 is SMNVEV (reference sequence). V lost 0 bases, J lost 6 bases, and 14 bases lay in between. This CDR3 has 15 residues. The CDR3 here is CASSLSIGGRPEAFF. In nucleotides, the CDR3 is TGTGCCAGCAGTTTATCGATCGGGGGAAGGCCTGAAGCTTTCTTT.

This clone was recorded only once. The chain links TRBV18 to TRBJ2-2; D is unclear. The germline CDR1 and CDR2 sequences are KGHSH and LQKENI. The CDR3 contains 12 residues. Trimming removed 2 bases from V and 8 bases from J, with 6 bases in between. The CDR3, as DNA: TGTGCCAGCTCACCAACCTCGGGGGAGCTGTTTTTT. Protein sequence: CASSPTSGELFF.

This chain joins TRBV29-1 and TRBJ2-1; a weak D match, TRBD1 (6 bases). CDR1 and CDR2 (germline): SQVTM, ANQGSEA. Between the trimmed V and J ends, which lost 4 bases and 3 bases, there was a span of 7 bases. The CDR3 runs 12 residues. The DNA of the CDR3 is TGCAGCGTTGGGGACAACTACAATGAGCAGTTCTTC. Amino acids: CSVGDNYNEQFF.

The chain uses TRBV4-1 and TRBJ2-7, with a possible D match to TRBD2 (5 bases). The CDR3 has 16 residues. V lost 0 bases, J lost 2 bases, and 14 bases lay in between. Germline loops: CDR1 MGHRA, CDR2 YSYEKL. CDR3 nucleotides: TGCGCCAGCAGCCAAGATGTCGGGGTTTTCCCCTACGAGCAGTACTTC. This codes for CASSQDVGVFPYEQYF.

CDR3 amino acids: CASSLVVTGGRNEAFF. The CDR3 region has the DNA TGTGCCAGCAGCTTAGTGGTGACAGGGGGCCGAAATGAAGCTTTCTTT. The J gene is TRBJ1-1, the V gene TRBV7-9; 10 bases match TRBD1. This CDR3 is built from 16 residues. V dropped 1 base and J dropped 7; count of bases not matched to a gene: 9. The V gene's germline CDR1 is SEHNR and CDR2 FQNEAQ (reference sequence).

This chain links TRBV2 with TRBJ2-7; 7 bases line up with TRBD2. Germline V gene lookup returns CDR1 SNHLY and CDR2 FYNNEI. This CDR3 contains 13 residues. Trimming took 5 bases from V and 6 from J; bases not matched to a gene: 7. CDR3: CASSPGWGGEQYF. The DNA for the CDR3 is TGTGCCAGCAGTCCCGGATGGGGGGGCGAGCAGTACTTC.

J is TRBJ2-1 and V is TRBV2; weak D call: TRBD2 (6 bases). The CDR3 runs 16 residues. The V gene lost 9 bases and the J gene lost 6 bases, with 24 bases spanning the gap. The germline V gene encodes CDR1 SNHLY and CDR2 FYNNEI. DNA of the CDR3: TGTGCCAGGGGACGGGGACTCCATAAGGCCCCCAATGAGCAGTTCTTC. Amino acid sequence: CARGRGLHKAPNEQFF.

The V gene is TRBV7-3, the J gene TRBJ1-3; D call uncertain. The CDR3 sequence is 15 residues long. V lost 4 bases and J lost 4, with 14 bases in between. Germline-derived CDR1 and CDR2 are SGHTA and FQGTGA. The CDR3 DNA follows: TGTGCCAGCAGCTGGGCGGGCAGGCCGGGAAACACCATATATTTT. Translating it yields CASSWAGRPGNTIYF. Using reference TRBV7-3 and TRBJ1-3 for the parts outside the CDR3, the full variable domain is GAGVSQTPSNKVTEKGKYVELRCDPISGHTALYWYRQSLGQGPEFLIYFQGTGAADDSGLPNDRFFAVRPEGSVSTLKIQRTERGDSAVYLCASSWAGRPGNTIYFGEGSWLTVV.

The CDR3 spells CASSLDQVGPEQYF. The CDR3 region has the DNA TGTGCCAGCAGCTTAGATCAGGTGGGACCCGAGCAGTACTTC. This chain connects TRBV7-2 to TRBJ2-7; D is possibly TRBD1 or TRBD2 (5 bases each). The germline gives CDR1 SGHTA, CDR2 FQGNSA. The CDR3 loop spans 14 amino acids. The V and J ends lost 1 base and 6 bases respectively, with 13 bases between them.

This chain joins TRBV7-2 and TRBJ1-2, with 9 bases that match TRBD1. From germline, CDR1 is SGHTA and CDR2 FQGNSA. The CDR3 has 17 amino acids. V shed 3 bases, J shed 1 base, and the junction held 9 bases outside the gene matches. The CDR3 spells CASSFSRWTGVNYGYTF. The CDR3 DNA is TGTGCCAGCAGCTTTAGTCGGTGGACAGGGGTTAACTATGGCTACACCTTC.

The chain recombines TRBV29-1 with TRBJ2-6; 7 bases fit TRBD1. From germline, CDR1 is SQVTM and CDR2 ANQGSEA. J was trimmed by 0 bases and V by 1 base; bases with no gene match: 15. This CDR3 spans 20 amino acids. CDR3 coding DNA: TGCAGCGTTGAAGTTCCCATCCGTGGCAGGGGGAGCTCTGGGGCCAACGTCCTGACTTTC. Translation: CSVEVPIRGRGSSGANVLTF. The full variable domain, rest sourced from reference TRBV29-1 and TRBJ2-6, is SAVISQKPSRDICQRGTSLTIQCQVDSQVTMMFWYRQQPGQSLTLIATANQGSEATYESGFVIDKFPISRPNLTFSTLTVSNMSPEDSSIYLCSVEVPIRGRGSSGANVLTFGAGSRLTVL.

The chain couples TRBV4-3 to TRBJ2-1, with D hard to call. Germline V gene lookup returns CDR1 LGHNA and CDR2 YSLEER. V was clipped by 4 bases and J by 1 base, with 11 bases between them. The CDR3 extends over 15 amino acids. CDR3 sequence (DNA): TGCGCCAGCAGCCTTATTAGCAGTTCCTACAATGAGCAGTTCTTC. This codes for CASSLISSSYNEQFF.

The chain is built from TRBV28 and TRBJ1-5; D is unclear. V lost 7 bases and J 2 bases, leaving 12 bases between the germline ends. This CDR3 is 14 amino acids long. Germline CDR1 MDHEN, CDR2 SYDVKM. CDR3: CASIAGTRNQPQHF. The CDR3 DNA reads TGTGCCAGCATCGCCGGTACGCGCAATCAGCCCCAGCATTTT.

The rearrangement joins TRBV4-1 to TRBJ2-7; D may be TRBD1 or TRBD2 (5 bases each). Trimming removed 2 bases at V and 2 bases at J, with 13 bases between. The CDR3 covers 15 residues. Germline V lookup: CDR1 MGHRA, CDR2 YSYEKL. CDR3 nucleotide sequence: TGCGCCAGCAGCCAATGGGACCTCGGACCCTACGAGCAGTACTTC. Its protein product is CASSQWDLGPYEQYF.

The V and J genes are TRBV15 and TRBJ2-7, with 10 positions matching TRBD2. The CDR3 loop spans 16 amino acids. V gave up 1 base and J gave up 6 bases; unmatched junction bases: 9. In germline, CDR1 is LNHNV, CDR2 YYDKDF (reference sequence). This CDR3 reads CATSRGTSGTSAEQYF. In nucleotides, the CDR3 is TGTGCCACCAGCAGAGGGACTAGCGGCACCTCGGCCGAGCAGTACTTC. Together with reference TRBV15 and TRBJ2-7, the CDR3 gives the full variable domain: DAMVIQNPRYQVTQFGKPVTLSCSQTLNHNVMYWYQQKSSQAPKLLFHYYDKDFNNEADTPDNFQSRRPNTSFCFLDIRSPGLGDTAMYLCATSRGTSGTSAEQYFGPGTRLTVT.

The V call is TRBV13, the J call TRBJ1-1; D remains unclear. The V gene lost 6 bases and the J gene lost 1 base, with 9 bases spanning the gap. The CDR3 length is 13 residues. Germline CDR1 and CDR2: PRHDT and FYEKMQ (reference sequence). Here the CDR3 reads CASRYDKNTEAFF. The DNA of the CDR3 is TGTGCCAGCAGATATGACAAGAACACTGAAGCTTTCTTT.

The chain uses TRBV14 and TRBJ2-7, with D unclear. This CDR3 region has 14 residues. Germline V gene sequence: CDR1 SGHDN, CDR2 FVKESK. V gave up 0 bases and J gave up 4 bases, with 10 bases separating them. The CDR3 sequence: CASSQELKRYEQYF. The CDR3 DNA is TGTGCCAGCAGCCAAGAATTAAAACGATACGAGCAGTACTTC.

V and J are TRBV5-5 and TRBJ2-7, with 15 bases matching TRBD2. V lost 4 bases, J lost 3 bases, and 5 bases stayed unmatched. The CDR3 runs to 16 residues. Germline V gene data show CDR1 as SGHKS and CDR2 as YYEKEE (reference sequence). CDR3 DNA: TGTGCCAGCAGCCCGGGACTAGCGGGAGGTATCTACGAGCAGTACTTC. This gives the protein CASSPGLAGGIYEQYF.

The chain links TRBV2 to TRBJ1-2; no firm D call. The germline gives CDR1 SNHLY, CDR2 FYNNEI. The V end lost 1 base, the J end lost 4 bases, and 10 bases lay between the germline ends. The CDR3 has 14 amino acids. The CDR3 DNA reads TGTGCCAGCAGTGAAGGGCAATATGCCTATGGCTACACCTTC. This encodes CASSEGQYAYGYTF.

CDR3 sequence (DNA): TGCGCCAGCAGCCCACTCGGCAGGGAAGGAAACACCATATATTTT. Protein sequence: CASSPLGREGNTIYF. The chain has TRBV5-1 and TRBJ1-3, with D possibly being TRBD1 (5 bases). CDR3 length: 15 amino acids. Germline V lookup: CDR1 SGHRS, CDR2 YFSETQ. The V end lost 4 bases, the J end lost 4 bases, and 15 bases lay between the germline ends.